This TCR beta chain was captured by sequencing in a study of CD8 T cells in Susac syndrome. Regarding this clonotype: Its antigen is as yet unknown.

Study findings and constraints: As the study acknowledged, the number of individuals in its TCR sequencing and HLA analysis was relatively small.

CD8+ and CD4+ T cells from blood underwent TCR beta sequencing, which was carried out in a high-throughput format. With random hexamers, roughly 0.45 to 1 ug RNA was reverse transcribed. Multiplex immunoSEQ PCR targeted 54 Vbeta and 13 Jbeta TCR beta segments. One entry per CDR3 protein, called by TCRdb with MiXCR from the immunoSEQ multiplex PCR reads. The data hold some 140,000 distinct CDR3 sequences, with 91% observed a single time. Trimming removed 8 bases from V and 0 bases from J; junction bases left unmatched: 2. The CDR3 totals 13 residues. Per germline, CDR1 MNHNY and CDR2 SVGAGI (reference sequence).

The sample taken for sequencing was CD8+ T cells from PBMCs. The rearrangement uses TRBV6-6 and TRBJ1-1, with 8 positions matching TRBD1. The origin of this receptor is a human donor with multiple sclerosis. CDR3 sequence: CASRTGLNTEAFF. Written as DNA, the CDR3 is TGTGCCAGCCGGACAGGGCTGAACACTGAAGCTTTCTTT.